This record covers a single TCR beta chain. It lacks a known antigen. Base-call qualities are not available, and no considerably larger clone is one nucleotide away. At one collaborating source in Seattle, patients were enrolled during active infection and were followed longitudinally through the course of disease. Collaborating institutions collected whole blood in K2EDTA tubes following their own protocols. For TCRbeta analysis, collaborators shipped samples as frozen whole blood, isolated PBMCs, or DNA extracted from either of those sample types. TCRbeta CDR3 regions were amplified from genomic DNA using the immunoSEQ Assay, a bias-controlled multiplex PCR. The authors processed their data as follows. Nucleated cell counts per sample were estimated from amplification of reference gene primers within the assay. To quantify the absolute abundance of each unique TCRbeta CDR3 rearrangement, sequence reads were collapsed and filtered. For each sample, productive Simpson clonality was calculated as the square root of Simpson's diversity index across productive rearrangements. Held by TCRdb, this immuneACCESS table contains in-frame sequences only and omits some clones. Under half of the omission traces to an unresolved V gene where checked; the cause of the rest is unknown. That table supplies the V and J calls and clone size; D and trimming were determined from the DNA. The sample contains under 250,000 clones, around 90% of them found a single time. Around 0.83% of the sample is held by the ten biggest clonotypes.

The data were obtained in a study of blood T cell repertoires in COVID-19 (dated by TCRdb to about 2020). Study-level background: Samples covering the acute and convalescent phases of COVID-19 were provided by collaborators in the United States, Italy and Spain. The material from the prospective study consisted of cDNA or gDNA derived from T cells, B-cell-depleted T cells, or PBMCs. The dataset comprised deeply sampled blood TCRbeta repertoires from subjects exposed to, actively infected with, or recovered from COVID-19. The repertoires were released in a freely available public database intended as a resource for research on the immune response to SARS-CoV-2. Samples were obtained from the ongoing ImmuneRACE study (first 160 participants) and from about 1,300 subjects provided by 6 global collaborators. A de-identified subject ID, COVID-19 status, age in years and sex were almost always included in the sample metadata. HLA class I and class II types, where available, came from metadata supplied by the sample provider rather than from assay-based typing. Here is what the overall study found, with its caveats: How much clinical and demographic metadata was included differed by source and by participant, and the metadata was provided uncurated.

Deletion took 1 base off V and 6 bases off J, with a span of 12 bases between the germline ends. The CDR3, from cysteine to phenylalanine, totals 14 residues. The DNA shown is the 42-base CDR3, in frame from base 1. As encoded in the germline V gene (reference sequence), CDR1 is LGHDT while CDR2 is YNNKEL. The rearranged chain carries TRBV3-1 (or the pseudogene TRBV3-2) and TRBJ1-2; the D gene cannot be resolved reliably. The sequenced sample was peripheral blood. This clonotype was sampled from a man aged 25 to 40 with COVID-19, enrolled during active disease. The CDR3: CASSQVTDFNGYTF. The sequenced DNA is TGTGCCAGCAGCCAAGTGACTGACTTCAATGGCTACACCTTC.